Shown below are 5 T cell receptor beta chains from a single sample sequenced in a study of CD8+CD57+ T cells in acquired aplastic anemia. Both TCR beta VDJ combination and CDR3 sequence profiling were carried out. Genomic DNA was the template for this profiling. TCRdb reprocessed the reads with MiXCR, giving one entry per CDR3 protein. The sample has 150,000 to 200,000 distinct CDR3 sequences, roughly 47% seen once; the top ten hold 1.1%. The source material was sorted CD4+, CD8+, or CD8+CD57+ T cells (not recorded which) from PBMCs. The receptors come from a human donor in good health.

The rearrangement joins TRBV5-1 to TRBJ2-7, with D tentatively TRBD1 (5 bases). This CDR3 spans 9 amino acids. Germline V gene lookup returns CDR1 SGHRS and CDR2 YFSETQ. DNA for the CDR3: TGCTCAGGGCTGTACGAGCAGTACTTC. Its protein product is CSGLYEQYF.

J is TRBJ1-1 and V is TRBV27; TRBD1 matches 7 bases. Germline lookup yields CDR1 MNHEY and CDR2 SMNVEV (reference sequence). The CDR3 runs to 12 residues. Unmatched junction bases numbered 11, after V lost 11 bases and J lost 8 bases. The CDR3 loop reads CARPGTEGEAFF. The DNA of the CDR3 is TGTGCCCGGCCAGGGACAGAAGGAGAAGCTTTCTTT.

This clonotype was observed at least ten times. The V and J genes are TRBV19 and TRBJ1-5; possible D gene TRBD1, 5 bases. Germline V gene lookup returns CDR1 LNHDA and CDR2 SQIVND (reference sequence). V lost 6 bases and J 7 bases, leaving 16 bases between the germline ends. The CDR3 is made up of 14 amino acids. In DNA, the CDR3 is TGTGCCAGTAGGAGCGGGGGTTTCAGACAGCCCCAGCATTTT. Its protein is CASRSGGFRQPQHF. The full variable domain, with the rest looked up from reference TRBV19 and TRBJ1-5, is DGGITQSPKYLFRKEGQNVTLSCEQNLNHDAMYWYRQDPGQGLRLIYYSQIVNDFQKGDIAEGYSVSREKKESFPLTVTSAQKNPTAFYLCASRSGGFRQPQHFGDGTRLSIL.

This clonotype was counted at least ten times. The chain combines TRBV10-2 with TRBJ1-2; D is possibly TRBD1 (6 bases). The CDR3 covers 13 residues. The ends were cut back, 6 bases at V and 3 bases at J, with 11 bases in the middle. CDR1 is WSHSY and CDR2 is SAAADI in the germline V gene. CDR3 loop: CASSAGVDYGYTF. The CDR3 nucleotides are TGCGCCAGCAGCGCAGGGGTGGACTATGGCTACACCTTC.

V usage is TRBV19 and J usage is TRBJ1-5, with 7 bases that match TRBD1. Germline loops: CDR1 LNHDA, CDR2 SQIVND (reference sequence). The CDR3 runs 14 residues. The V segment lost 9 bases and the J segment 4 bases; nucleotides outside the gene matches: 9. This chain's CDR3 is CASVRGTANQPQHF. Written as DNA, the CDR3 is TGTGCCAGCGTGCGTGGGACAGCAAATCAGCCCCAGCATTTT.